Here is one T cell receptor beta chain with its context. Which antigen it targets is not known. It has no much larger one-base neighbor in the sample; base qualities were not kept. The data derive from a study of blood T cell repertoires in COVID-19 (dated by TCRdb to about 2020). About the study as a whole: The collaborator samples originated in the United States, Italy and Spain and spanned the acute and convalescent phases of COVID-19. Where available, HLA class I and class II types were obtained from metadata supplied by the sample provider rather than from assay-based typing. The repertoires were made available in a free public database intended to serve as a resource for research on the immune response to SARS-CoV-2. The material from the prospective study consisted of cDNA or gDNA derived from T cells, B-cell-depleted T cells, or PBMCs. Sample metadata almost always included a de-identified subject ID, COVID-19 status, age in years and sex. Subjects who had been exposed to COVID-19, were actively infected with it, or had recovered from it provided the deeply sampled blood TCRbeta repertoires that made up the dataset. Samples were obtained from the ongoing ImmuneRACE study (first 160 participants) and from about 1,300 subjects provided by 6 global collaborators. Paper-wide results and their limitations: The amount of clinical and demographic metadata varied by source and participant and was provided uncurated.

Germline trimming: 5 bases from V, 5 bases from J; junction bases outside gene matches: 6. According to the germline V gene, CDR1 reads SGHTA and CDR2 reads FQGTGA. The CDR3 runs 16 residues from the cysteine to the phenylalanine. Only CDR3 DNA is held: 48 bases, read in frame from base 1. Each collaborating institution followed its own protocols to collect whole blood in K2EDTA tubes. For TCRbeta analysis, collaborators shipped samples in one of three forms: frozen whole blood, isolated PBMCs, or DNA extracted from either of those sample types. TCRbeta CDR3 regions were amplified from genomic DNA by means of the immunoSEQ Assay, a bias-controlled multiplex PCR. Processing in the source paper ran as follows. Nucleated cell counts per sample were estimated from amplification of reference gene primers within the assay. To quantify the absolute abundance of each unique TCRbeta CDR3 rearrangement, sequence reads were collapsed and filtered. For each sample, productive Simpson clonality was calculated by taking the square root of Simpson's diversity index across productive rearrangements. TCRdb's version of the immuneACCESS table is confined to in-frame rearrangements and falls short of the full clone set. An unresolved V gene accounts for under half of the shortfall where checked; the remainder is of unknown origin. The D gene and trimming were derived from the DNA, and the V and J assignments and clone size from that table. The sample has over 40,000 clones on record, over 90% of them singletons. The top ten clonotypes cover nearly 10% of the sample.

The receptor was isolated from a woman of 80 years or more with acute or convalescent COVID-19. Rearrangement joined TRBV7-3 to TRBJ2-1; 13 bases in the middle match TRBD2. The source material was peripheral blood. CDR3 sequence: CASSPWGLAGNNEQFF. The sequenced DNA is TGTGCCAGCAGCCCTTGGGGACTAGCGGGGAACAATGAGCAGTTCTTC.